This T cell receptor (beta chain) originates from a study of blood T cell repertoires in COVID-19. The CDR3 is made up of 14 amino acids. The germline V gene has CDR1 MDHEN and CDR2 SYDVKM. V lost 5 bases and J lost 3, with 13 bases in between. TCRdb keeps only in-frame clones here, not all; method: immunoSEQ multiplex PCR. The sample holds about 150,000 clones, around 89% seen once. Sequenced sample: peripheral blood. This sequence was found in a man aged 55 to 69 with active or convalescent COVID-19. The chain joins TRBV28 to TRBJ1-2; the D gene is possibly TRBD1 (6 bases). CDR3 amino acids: CASSVRYRDYGYTF. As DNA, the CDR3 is TGTGCCAGCAGTGTAAGGTACAGGGACTATGGCTACACCTTC.